The 10 T cell receptor beta chains below were found in one sample sequenced in a study of T cells in Graves' hyperthyroidism and ophthalmopathy. From RNA transcripts, TCR beta CDR3 regions were amplified. RT-PCR in the first round (using the HTBI primer set) targeted the TCR CDR3. TCRdb processed the multiplex PCR reads anew with MiXCR; each CDR3 protein has one entry. Among 800,000 or so distinct CDR3 sequences listed, approximately 40% were seen once. Sequencing input: blood. These receptor sequences come from a man younger than 30 with Graves' hyperthyroidism.

The chain recombines TRBV20-1 with TRBJ2-7, with 7 bases that match TRBD2. From germline, CDR1 is DFQATT and CDR2 SNEGSKA (reference sequence). With 0 bases clipped from V and 4 bases from J, the junction kept 9 bases outside the gene matches. The CDR3 loop spans 15 amino acids. The CDR3 protein is CSARDGGGSLYEQYF. As DNA, the CDR3 is TGCAGTGCTAGAGATGGGGGAGGGTCCCTTTACGAGCAGTACTTC.

In its sample, this clonotype was seen a few times. The V gene is TRBV12-3 or TRBV12-4, the J gene TRBJ1-1; 7 bases are a match to TRBD1. After removal of 5 bases from V and 2 bases from J, the junction contained 8 bases not matched to a gene. The CDR3 has 15 residues. The CDR3 DNA is TGTGCCAGCAGTCCCCAGGGACAGCGTAACACTGAAGCTTTCTTT. This sequence encodes CASSPQGQRNTEAFF.

This clonotype has ten or more counts. The J gene is TRBJ2-2, the V gene TRBV29-1; D gene unclear. CDR1 is SQVTM, CDR2 ANQGSEA, per germline. The CDR3 sequence is 12 residues long. Trimming cost V 1 base and J 6 bases, with 6 bases left between them. CDR3 amino acids: CSVEGLAGELFF. The CDR3 DNA reads as TGCAGCGTTGAAGGTTTGGCCGGGGAGCTGTTTTTT.

The rearrangement links TRBV15 to TRBJ2-7; 7 bases map to TRBD2. Looked up from germline, CDR1 is LNHNV and CDR2 is YYDKDF (reference sequence). The CDR3 sequence is 16 residues long. V shed 3 bases, J shed 5 bases, and the junction held 13 bases outside the gene matches. CDR3 nucleotide sequence: TGTGCCACCAGCAGTTTGGACTGGACTAGTATTGACGAGCAGTACTTC. The encoded protein is CATSSLDWTSIDEQYF.

The CDR3 region has the DNA TGCGCCAGCAGCCCCACAGGGACCGACTACGAGCAGTACTTC. It codes for CASSPTGTDYEQYF. The gene calls are TRBV4-3 and TRBJ2-7; TRBD1 might be the D (6 bases). This CDR3 contains 14 residues. V dropped 4 bases and J dropped 3 bases, with 13 bases sitting between them. CDR1 LGHNA and CDR2 YSLEER come from the germline V gene.

The J gene is TRBJ1-2, the V gene TRBV29-1, with 8 nucleotides matching TRBD1. This CDR3 spans 13 amino acids. V shed 6 bases and J 3 bases; nucleotides not matched to a gene: 6. Germline assignment: CDR1 SQVTM and CDR2 ANQGSEA. The CDR3: CSVETGEHYGYTF. DNA of the CDR3: TGCAGCGTCGAGACAGGGGAACACTATGGCTACACCTTC. Full variable domain (remainder filled in from reference TRBV29-1 and TRBJ1-2): SAVISQKPSRDICQRGTSLTIQCQVDSQVTMMFWYRQQPGQSLTLIATANQGSEATYESGFVIDKFPISRPNLTFSTLTVSNMSPEDSSIYLCSVETGEHYGYTFGSGTRLTVV.

In this sample, this clonotype turned up many times. This chain connects TRBV6-5 to TRBJ2-2; D is ambiguous. V lost 0 bases and J 6 bases, leaving 5 bases between the germline ends. The CDR3 has 13 residues. Germline loops: CDR1 MNHEY, CDR2 SVGAGI. The CDR3 here is CASSYSGSGELFF. In nucleotides, the CDR3 is TGTGCCAGCAGTTACTCGGGGTCCGGGGAGCTGTTTTTT.

This clonotype has a count of ten or more. This rearrangement joins TRBV19 to TRBJ1-1; 7 bases are shared with TRBD1. From germline, CDR1 is LNHDA and CDR2 SQIVND (reference sequence). The CDR3 has 14 residues. V gave up 5 bases and J gave up 3 bases; unmatched junction bases: 6. The CDR3: CASSFLDRYTEAFF. CDR3 bases: TGTGCCAGTAGTTTCTTGGACAGGTACACTGAAGCTTTCTTT.

The V gene is TRBV29-1, the J gene TRBJ2-7, with 9 nucleotides matching TRBD1. Germline lookup yields CDR1 SQVTM and CDR2 ANQGSEA. With V trimmed by 8 bases and J by 2 bases, 4 bases remained unmatched. This CDR3 comprises 12 residues. CDR3 sequence (DNA): TGCAGCATGAGACAGGGGGCCTACGAGCAGTACTTC. As protein: CSMRQGAYEQYF.

The chain couples TRBV2 to TRBJ2-3, with D hard to call. The V gene's germline CDR1 is SNHLY and CDR2 FYNNEI. The CDR3 length is 15 residues. Trimming stripped 0 bases from V and 3 bases from J, with 10 bases between. As DNA, the CDR3 is TGTGCCAGCAGTGAAGCGCTCGCGGCAACAGATACGCAGTATTTT. Protein: CASSEALAATDTQYF. The variable domain in full, completed from reference TRBV2 and TRBJ2-3, reads EPEVTQTPSHQVTQMGQEVILRCVPISNHLYFYWYRQILGQKVEFLVSFYNNEISEKSEIFDDQFSVERPDGSNFTLKIRSTKLEDSAMYFCASSEALAATDTQYFGPGTRLTVL.